A selection of T cell receptor beta chains follows, all from one sample in a study of PD-L1 blockade in urothelial cancer. Using immunoSEQ multiplex PCR, the repertoire was profiled, and TCRdb retains in-frame clones only, with some absent. Among approximately 71,000 clones listed, roughly nine tenths were seen once. The sequencing used PBMCs, collected around atezolizumab (anti-PD-L1) treatment. Every receptor here comes from a man between 60 and 75 years old with urothelial cancer. CDR3s include the opening cysteine and the closing phenylalanine or tryptophan. D genes are given only for firm matches. Clone sizes are given selectively: once, few, many, or a class where the clone is expanded.

clone size: NA
D gene: NA
V gene: TRBV27
J gene: TRBJ2-3
CDR3 protein: CASSPGAGEDTDTQYF
CDR3 DNA: TGTGCCAGCAGCCCAGGGGCAGGAGAAGACACAGATACGCAGTATTTT

clone size: NA
D gene: TRBD1
V gene: TRBV11-2
J gene: TRBJ2-7
CDR3 protein: CASSLRSTGNYEQYF
CDR3 DNA: TGTGCCAGCAGCTTGAGATCGACAGGGAACTACGAGCAGTACTTC

clone size: NA
D gene: TRBD1
V gene: TRBV27
J gene: TRBJ2-7
CDR3 protein: CASTPRTGGFYEQYF
CDR3 DNA: TGTGCCAGCACCCCCAGGACAGGGGGCTTCTACGAGCAGTACTTC

clone size: NA
D gene: NA
V gene: TRBV9
J gene: TRBJ2-2
CDR3 protein: CASSVGQRINTGELFF
CDR3 DNA: TGTGCCAGCAGCGTAGGCCAGCGGATAAACACCGGGGAGCTGTTTTTT

clone size: NA
D gene: TRBD1
V gene: TRBV5-1
J gene: TRBJ1-6
CDR3 protein: CASSLERQGGGSPLHF
CDR3 DNA: TGCGCCAGCAGCTTGGAACGACAGGGAGGAGGATCACCCCTCCACTTT

clone size: NA
D gene: TRBD2
V gene: TRBV5-1
J gene: TRBJ2-1
CDR3 protein: CASSPAGTSTENEQFF
CDR3 DNA: TGCGCCAGCAGCCCGGCCGGGACTAGCACCGAGAATGAGCAGTTCTTC

clone size: NA
D gene: NA
V gene: TRBV30
J gene: TRBJ2-5
CDR3 protein: CARSLKETQYF
CDR3 DNA: TGTGCCCGGAGTCTAAAAGAGACCCAGTACTTC

clone size: once
D gene: TRBD1
V gene: TRBV6-1
J gene: TRBJ2-5
CDR3 protein: CASSGPGQGKTQYF
CDR3 DNA: TGTGCCAGCAGTGGGCCGGGACAGGGGAAGACCCAGTACTTC

clone size: NA
D gene: NA
V gene: TRBV2
J gene: TRBJ2-2
CDR3 protein: CASGGVGQNTGELFF
CDR3 DNA: TGTGCCAGCGGGGGGGTAGGACAGAATACCGGGGAGCTGTTTTTT

clone size: NA
D gene: NA
V gene: TRBV5-5
J gene: TRBJ2-1
CDR3 protein: CASSGGASPRSGEQFF
CDR3 DNA: TGTGCCAGCAGCGGAGGAGCAAGCCCGAGAAGTGGTGAGCAGTTCTTC

clone size: NA
D gene: NA
V gene: TRBV27
J gene: TRBJ1-5
CDR3 protein: CASSGQLNNQPQHF
CDR3 DNA: TGTGCCAGCAGTGGACAGTTAAACAATCAGCCCCAGCATTTT

clone size: NA
D gene: TRBD1
V gene: TRBV9
J gene: TRBJ1-4
CDR3 protein: CASSEWTGGDEKLFF
CDR3 DNA: TGTGCCAGCAGCGAATGGACAGGGGGCGATGAAAAACTGTTTTTT

clone size: NA
D gene: NA
V gene: TRBV10-3
J gene: TRBJ1-1
CDR3 protein: CAVSGGQGTGTEAFF
CDR3 DNA: TGTGCCGTGAGTGGAGGCCAGGGGACGGGAACTGAAGCTTTCTTT

clone size: NA
D gene: TRBD2
V gene: TRBV15
J gene: TRBJ2-7
CDR3 protein: CATSTRTGGRRYEQYF
CDR3 DNA: TGTGCCACCAGCACCAGAACGGGGGGGCGCAGATACGAGCAGTACTTC

clone size: NA
D gene: TRBD1
V gene: TRBV28
J gene: TRBJ2-7
CDR3 protein: CASSRGQGTLWEQYF
CDR3 DNA: TGTGCCAGCAGTCGCGGACAGGGCACTCTTTGGGAGCAGTACTTC

clone size: NA
D gene: NA
V gene: TRBV27
J gene: TRBJ2-7
CDR3 protein: CASSIQTGVEQYF
CDR3 DNA: TGTGCCAGCAGTATCCAGACAGGCGTCGAGCAGTACTTC

clone size: NA
D gene: NA
V gene: TRBV7-3
J gene: TRBJ2-1
CDR3 protein: CASSLRRSSAYNEQFF
CDR3 DNA: TGTGCCAGCAGCCTACGTCGTTCTTCGGCCTACAATGAGCAGTTCTTC

clone size: NA
D gene: NA
V gene: TRBV19
J gene: TRBJ1-6
CDR3 protein: CASRVSATYNSPLHF
CDR3 DNA: TGTGCCAGTAGGGTGTCTGCTACTTATAATTCACCCCTCCACTTT

clone size: NA
D gene: NA
V gene: TRBV6-5
J gene: TRBJ1-2
CDR3 protein: CASSSPTGGYTF
CDR3 DNA: TGTGCCAGCAGTTCCCCCACAGGGGGCTACACCTTC

clone size: NA
D gene: NA
V gene: TRBV18
J gene: TRBJ1-1
CDR3 protein: CASSPRLEGLRGSDKNTEAFF
CDR3 DNA: TGTGCCAGCTCACCCCGATTAGAGGGACTGAGGGGTTCAGATAAGAACACTGAAGCTTTCTTT

clone size: NA
D gene: TRBD1
V gene: TRBV5-8
J gene: TRBJ1-5
CDR3 protein: CASTGQGLYGNQPQHF
CDR3 DNA: TGTGCCAGCACTGGACAGGGTCTTTATGGCAATCAGCCCCAGCATTTT

clone size: NA
D gene: TRBD2
V gene: TRBV19
J gene: TRBJ2-7
CDR3 protein: CASSRLAGEDYEQYF
CDR3 DNA: TGTGCCAGTAGCCGACTAGCGGGAGAAGACTACGAGCAGTACTTC

clone size: NA
D gene: TRBD1
V gene: TRBV6-5
J gene: TRBJ1-1
CDR3 protein: CASSSTDRATEAFF
CDR3 DNA: TGTGCCAGCAGTTCAACGGACAGGGCCACTGAAGCTTTCTTT

clone size: NA
D gene: NA
V gene: TRBV4-1
J gene: TRBJ2-7
CDR3 protein: CASSRRQTPYEQYF
CDR3 DNA: TGCGCCAGCAGCCGTAGGCAGACACCCTACGAGCAGTACTTC

clone size: NA
D gene: TRBD1
V gene: TRBV30
J gene: TRBJ1-5
CDR3 protein: CAWSGQGTQPQHF
CDR3 DNA: TGTGCCTGGAGTGGACAGGGAACCCAGCCCCAGCATTTT

clone size: NA
D gene: NA
V gene: TRBV5-1
J gene: TRBJ2-2
CDR3 protein: CASSEGDGITGELFF
CDR3 DNA: TGCGCCAGCAGCGAGGGGGACGGAATCACCGGGGAGCTGTTTTTT

clone size: NA
D gene: TRBD2
V gene: TRBV18
J gene: TRBJ2-2
CDR3 protein: CASSPQESGGLFF
CDR3 DNA: TGTGCCAGCTCACCACAAGAATCGGGGGGGCTGTTTTTT

clone size: once
D gene: TRBD1
V gene: TRBV7-2
J gene: TRBJ2-5
CDR3 protein: CASSYQTGTGGRETQYF
CDR3 DNA: TGTGCCAGCAGCTACCAAACCGGAACAGGGGGCAGGGAGACCCAGTACTTC

clone size: NA
D gene: TRBD1
V gene: TRBV5-6
J gene: TRBJ1-1
CDR3 protein: CASSHLQGLGTEAFF
CDR3 DNA: TGTGCCAGCAGCCACCTACAGGGGTTGGGCACTGAAGCTTTCTTT

clone size: NA
D gene: TRBD1
V gene: TRBV19
J gene: TRBJ1-5
CDR3 protein: CASSSPGTGSQPQHF
CDR3 DNA: TGTGCCAGTAGTAGCCCCGGGACAGGGTCGCAGCCCCAGCATTTT

clone size: NA
D gene: NA
V gene: TRBV7-9
J gene: TRBJ2-1
CDR3 protein: CASSLNAGYNEQFF
CDR3 DNA: TGTGCCAGCAGCTTAAATGCAGGGTACAATGAGCAGTTCTTC

clone size: NA
D gene: NA
V gene: TRBV29-1
J gene: TRBJ2-1
CDR3 protein: CSVEDPRTPYEQFF
CDR3 DNA: TGCAGCGTTGAAGATCCCCGGACTCCCTACGAGCAGTTCTTC

clone size: NA
D gene: TRBD2
V gene: TRBV4-1
J gene: TRBJ2-7
CDR3 protein: CASSPPSTSGTYEQYF
CDR3 DNA: TGCGCCAGCAGCCCCCCCAGCACTAGCGGAACCTACGAGCAGTACTTC

clone size: NA
D gene: TRBD1
V gene: TRBV19
J gene: TRBJ1-5
CDR3 protein: CASSILRQGAQPQHF
CDR3 DNA: TGTGCCAGTAGTATCTTAAGACAGGGGGCTCAGCCCCAGCATTTT

clone size: NA
D gene: TRBD2
V gene: TRBV11-2
J gene: TRBJ2-7
CDR3 protein: CASSRLAGGGSSYEQYF
CDR3 DNA: TGTGCCAGCAGTCGACTAGCGGGGGGCGGAAGCTCCTACGAGCAGTACTTC

clone size: NA
D gene: NA
V gene: TRBV7-9
J gene: TRBJ2-5
CDR3 protein: CASSLDLAVQETQYF
CDR3 DNA: TGTGCCAGCAGCTTAGATCTAGCAGTCCAAGAGACCCAGTACTTC

clone size: NA
D gene: NA
V gene: TRBV5-1
J gene: TRBJ2-7
CDR3 protein: CASSLVDTGYEQYF
CDR3 DNA: TGCGCCAGCAGCTTGGTGGACACGGGCTACGAGCAGTACTTC

clone size: NA
D gene: NA
V gene: TRBV29-1
J gene: TRBJ2-2
CDR3 protein: CSVEESYTGELFF
CDR3 DNA: TGCAGCGTTGAAGAGTCTTACACCGGGGAGCTGTTTTTT

clone size: NA
D gene: NA
V gene: TRBV28
J gene: TRBJ1-1
CDR3 protein: CASRGGLMNTEAFF
CDR3 DNA: TGTGCCAGCAGAGGCGGCCTGATGAACACTGAAGCTTTCTTT

clone size: NA
D gene: TRBD1
V gene: TRBV19
J gene: TRBJ2-1
CDR3 protein: CASSAGGVISNEQFF
CDR3 DNA: TGTGCCAGTAGTGCAGGGGGAGTAATTTCCAATGAGCAGTTCTTC

clone size: NA
D gene: NA
V gene: TRBV9
J gene: TRBJ2-3
CDR3 protein: CASSVAGVGGPSTDTQYF
CDR3 DNA: TGTGCCAGCAGCGTAGCGGGGGTGGGGGGGCCGAGCACAGATACGCAGTATTTT

clone size: NA
D gene: TRBD1
V gene: TRBV27
J gene: TRBJ1-2
CDR3 protein: CASRPPGQLSIYGYTF
CDR3 DNA: TGTGCCAGCAGGCCCCCGGGACAGCTTTCCATTTATGGCTACACCTTC

clone size: NA
D gene: TRBD1
V gene: TRBV10-3
J gene: TRBJ2-5
CDR3 protein: CAIRPGTEPYQETQYF
CDR3 DNA: TGTGCCATCCGGCCCGGGACAGAACCTTACCAAGAGACCCAGTACTTC

clone size: NA
D gene: TRBD1
V gene: TRBV10-1
J gene: TRBJ1-1
CDR3 protein: CASGETGGTEAFF
CDR3 DNA: TGCGCCAGCGGAGAGACAGGGGGCACTGAAGCTTTCTTT

clone size: NA
D gene: TRBD1
V gene: TRBV28
J gene: TRBJ1-2
CDR3 protein: CASSTGGRGYTF
CDR3 DNA: TGTGCCAGCAGTACAGGGGGCCGTGGCTACACCTTC

clone size: NA
D gene: NA
V gene: TRBV5-1
J gene: TRBJ1-2
CDR3 protein: CASSLAGDGYTF
CDR3 DNA: TGCGCCAGCAGCTTAGCAGGGGACGGCTACACCTTC

clone size: NA
D gene: TRBD1
V gene: TRBV19
J gene: TRBJ1-5
CDR3 protein: CASSQTTGGNQPQHF
CDR3 DNA: TGTGCCAGTAGCCAAACCACAGGGGGGAATCAGCCCCAGCATTTT

clone size: NA
D gene: NA
V gene: TRBV6-6
J gene: TRBJ2-1
CDR3 protein: CASSYSATNEQFF
CDR3 DNA: TGTGCCAGCAGTTACTCAGCGACCAATGAGCAGTTCTTC

clone size: once
D gene: TRBD1
V gene: TRBV4-3
J gene: TRBJ1-2
CDR3 protein: CASSQDPGTGNYGYTF
CDR3 DNA: TGCGCCAGCAGCCAAGATCCGGGGACAGGGAACTATGGCTACACCTTC

clone size: once
D gene: TRBD2
V gene: TRBV9
J gene: TRBJ2-1
CDR3 protein: CASSVVLAGGEQFF
CDR3 DNA: TGTGCCAGCAGCGTAGTACTAGCGGGGGGAGAGCAGTTCTTC

clone size: NA
D gene: TRBD1
V gene: TRBV10-3
J gene: TRBJ1-5
CDR3 protein: CAIATGGAGQPQHF
CDR3 DNA: TGTGCCATAGCGACAGGGGGCGCCGGACAGCCCCAGCATTTT

clone size: NA
D gene: TRBD1
V gene: TRBV7-2
J gene: TRBJ1-1
CDR3 protein: CASSLGTGVTGAFF
CDR3 DNA: TGTGCCAGCAGCTTAGGGACAGGGGTGACCGGAGCTTTCTTT

clone size: NA
D gene: TRBD1
V gene: TRBV20-1
J gene: TRBJ2-7
CDR3 protein: CSAATGSEQYF
CDR3 DNA: TGCAGTGCTGCGACAGGGAGCGAGCAGTACTTC

clone size: NA
D gene: TRBD1
V gene: TRBV7-9
J gene: TRBJ2-3
CDR3 protein: CASSDRGRLTDTQYF
CDR3 DNA: TGTGCCAGCAGTGACAGGGGGCGCCTCACAGATACGCAGTATTTT

clone size: NA
D gene: NA
V gene: TRBV5-1
J gene: TRBJ2-3
CDR3 protein: CASSLGGRSADTQYF
CDR3 DNA: TGCGCCAGCAGCTTGGGGGGCAGGAGCGCAGATACGCAGTATTTT

clone size: NA
D gene: NA
V gene: TRBV30
J gene: TRBJ1-2
CDR3 protein: CAWSVALNGYTF
CDR3 DNA: TGTGCCTGGAGTGTAGCTTTAAATGGCTACACCTTC

clone size: NA
D gene: TRBD2
V gene: TRBV4-3
J gene: TRBJ2-5
CDR3 protein: CASSQRLLAGGLAETQYF
CDR3 DNA: TGCGCCAGCAGCCAAAGACTGCTAGCGGGAGGGCTCGCAGAGACCCAGTACTTC

clone size: NA
D gene: TRBD1
V gene: TRBV10-2
J gene: TRBJ2-6
CDR3 protein: CASSEEGQGASGANVLTF
CDR3 DNA: TGCGCCAGCAGTGAGGAGGGACAGGGGGCCTCTGGGGCCAACGTCCTGACTTTC

clone size: NA
D gene: NA
V gene: TRBV4-1
J gene: TRBJ2-3
CDR3 protein: CASSQERAREADTQYF
CDR3 DNA: TGCGCCAGCAGCCAAGAACGGGCCAGGGAAGCAGATACGCAGTATTTT

clone size: NA
D gene: NA
V gene: TRBV6-5
J gene: TRBJ1-2
CDR3 protein: CASIGSRFGYGYTF
CDR3 DNA: TGTGCCAGCATTGGTTCGAGGTTTGGCTATGGCTACACCTTC